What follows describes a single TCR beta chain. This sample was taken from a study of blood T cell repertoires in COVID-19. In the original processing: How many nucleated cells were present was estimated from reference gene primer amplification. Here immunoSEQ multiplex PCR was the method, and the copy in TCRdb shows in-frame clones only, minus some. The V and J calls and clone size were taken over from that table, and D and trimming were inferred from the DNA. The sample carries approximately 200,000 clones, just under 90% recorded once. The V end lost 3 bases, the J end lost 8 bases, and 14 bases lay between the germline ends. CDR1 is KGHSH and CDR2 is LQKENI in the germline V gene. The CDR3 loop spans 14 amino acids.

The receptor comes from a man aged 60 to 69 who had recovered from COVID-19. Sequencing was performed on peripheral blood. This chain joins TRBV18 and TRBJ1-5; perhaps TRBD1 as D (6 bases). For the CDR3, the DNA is TGTGCCAGCTCACCTCCAGGGGCCAGGGAGCCCCAGCATTTT. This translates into CASSPPGAREPQHF.